This is a list of T cell receptor beta chains from one sample in a study of follicular helper T cells after annual influenza vaccination. Sequencing used immunoSEQ multiplex PCR; TCRdb keeps in-frame clones, though not all of them. Here the sample spans under 15,000 clones, 75% to 80% being singletons. The specimen was CXCR5- memory CD4+ T cells sorted from blood, collected on the day of influenza vaccination. The source of these receptors is an adult who received the influenza vaccine. Each CDR3 is given with its conserved first and last residue. Fields, in order: J gene, V gene, D gene, clone size, CDR3 protein, CDR3 DNA. D genes are given only for firm matches. The size of a clone is reported for some rows only, either as once, few or many, or as a class for expanded clones.

>TRBJ1-2|TRBV6-1|TRBD1|.
CASSEVGTGYYGYTF
TGTGCCAGCAGTGAAGTCGGGACAGGGTACTATGGCTACACCTTC
>TRBJ2-3|TRBV28|.|.
CASSFPSADTQYF
TGTGCCAGCAGTTTCCCTAGCGCAGATACGCAGTATTTT
>TRBJ1-4|TRBV15|.|.
CATSQGPNEKLFF
TGTGCCACCAGCCAGGGACCTAATGAAAAACTGTTTTTT
>TRBJ1-1|TRBV28|.|.
CASSLGQFNTEAFF
TGTGCCAGCAGTTTAGGGCAGTTTAACACTGAAGCTTTCTTT
>TRBJ1-2|TRBV7-2|.|few
CASSPGTGAYGYTF
TGTGCCAGCAGCCCCGGTACGGGGGCCTATGGCTACACCTTC
>TRBJ2-7|TRBV7-2|TRBD1|.
CASSYRTGGEYEQYF
TGTGCCAGCAGCTACCGGACAGGGGGCGAATACGAGCAGTACTTC
>TRBJ2-1|TRBV30|TRBD2|.
CAWTLSRTSGGYNEQFF
TGTGCCTGGACCCTCTCCAGGACTAGCGGGGGTTACAATGAGCAGTTCTTC
>TRBJ1-5|TRBV19|.|once
CASSLTGASNQPQHF
TGTGCCAGTAGTTTAACGGGGGCAAGCAATCAGCCCCAGCATTTT
>TRBJ1-3|TRBV15|.|.
CATSRRGRRISGNTIYF
TGTGCCACCAGCAGGAGGGGACGGCGGATCTCTGGAAACACCATATATTTT
>TRBJ2-5|TRBV20-1|.|.
CSARKEETQYF
TGCAGTGCTCGAAAAGAAGAGACCCAGTACTTC
>TRBJ1-1|TRBV28|.|once
CASSPDWGRRTEAFF
TGTGCCAGCAGTCCCGACTGGGGGCGAAGAACTGAAGCTTTCTTT
>TRBJ1-2|TRBV19|.|.
CASSMEGTPANYGYTF
TGTGCCAGTAGTATGGAGGGGACACCTGCTAACTATGGCTACACCTTC
>TRBJ2-3|TRBV10-3|.|.
CAIKHATTDTQYF
TGTGCCATCAAACACGCGACCACAGATACGCAGTATTTT
>TRBJ1-2|TRBV4-3|.|.
CASSQMRVDYGYTF
TGCGCCAGCAGCCAAATGAGGGTGGACTATGGCTACACCTTC
>TRBJ1-1|TRBV6-1|.|.
CASTEGGGAEAFF
TGTGCCAGCACCGAGGGGGGGGGAGCTGAAGCTTTCTTT
>TRBJ2-7|TRBV18|.|.
CASSQRGGVYEQYF
TGTGCCAGCTCCCAAAGAGGGGGGGTCTACGAGCAGTACTTC
>TRBJ1-1|TRBV6-6|TRBD1|.
CASSYWDRAEAFF
TGTGCCAGCAGTTACTGGGACAGGGCTGAAGCTTTCTTT
>TRBJ1-1|TRBV28|.|.
CASSQGGQPNTEAFF
TGTGCCAGCAGTCAGGGCGGGCAGCCGAACACTGAAGCTTTCTTT
>TRBJ2-2|TRBV4-2|.|.
CASSQGTGPNTGELFF
TGTGCCAGCAGCCAAGGAACGGGGCCGAACACCGGGGAGCTGTTTTTT
>TRBJ2-2|TRBV5-5|.|.
CASSGTNTGELFF
TGTGCCAGCAGCGGGACGAACACCGGGGAGCTGTTTTTT
>TRBJ1-6|TRBV4-1|.|.
CASSQVGREKDSPLHF
TGCGCCAGCAGCCAAGTCGGACGGGAGAAGGATTCACCCCTCCACTTT
>TRBJ2-2|TRBV4-3|.|.
CASSRQAPIASKELFF
TGCGCCAGCAGCCGCCAAGCGCCCATCGCGTCCAAGGAGCTGTTTTTT
>TRBJ2-5|TRBV5-8|.|.
CASSWTQETQYF
TGTGCCAGCAGCTGGACCCAAGAGACCCAGTACTTC
>TRBJ1-1|TRBV6-5|TRBD1|.
CASSYWGTGGSGEAFF
TGTGCCAGCAGTTACTGGGGGACAGGGGGCAGCGGTGAAGCTTTCTTT
>TRBJ2-7|TRBV6-6|.|.
CASSYSQGRAYEQYF
TGTGCCAGCAGTTACTCGCAGGGCAGGGCCTACGAGCAGTACTTC